This TCR beta chain was sequenced during a study of blood T cell repertoires in COVID-19. Turning to the study itself: From T cells, B-cell-depleted T cells, or PBMCs came the material, which was cDNA or gDNA.

In the original analysis: How many nucleated cells were present was estimated from reference gene primer amplification. The table came from immunoSEQ multiplex PCR; TCRdb's copy has only in-frame clones and leaves some out. The DNA was the basis for D and trimming; V, J and clone size are from that table. The sample consists of approximately 530,000 clones, about 88% of them appearing once. Enrolment of Seattle patients took place during active infection, and they were followed longitudinally. The CDR3 contains 11 residues. The germline V gene has CDR1 SGHRS and CDR2 YFSETQ. With 3 bases removed from V and 7 bases from J, the gap between germline ends came to 7 bases.

The J gene is TRBJ1-1, the V gene TRBV5-1; maybe TRBD1 (6 bases). The clonotype was recovered from a woman between 50 and 59 years old with COVID-19, enrolled during active disease. Sequencing was carried out using peripheral blood. CDR3 DNA: TGCGCCAGCAGCTGGGGGCGTGAAGCTTTCTTT. Residues: CASSWGREAFF.